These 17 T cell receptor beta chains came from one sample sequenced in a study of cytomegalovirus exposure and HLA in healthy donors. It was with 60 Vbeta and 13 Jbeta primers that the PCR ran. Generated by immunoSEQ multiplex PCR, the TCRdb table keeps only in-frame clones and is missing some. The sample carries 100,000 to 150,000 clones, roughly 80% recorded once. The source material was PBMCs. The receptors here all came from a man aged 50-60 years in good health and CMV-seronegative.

The CDR3 DNA is TGTGCCAGCAGCGTAGGCGCTAGCGGGCATCAAGAGACCCAGTACTTC. This gives the protein CASSVGASGHQETQYF. The chain combines TRBV9 with TRBJ2-5; TRBD2 aligns across 8 bases. V lost 0 bases, J lost 2 bases, and 6 bases stayed unmatched. CDR3 size: 16 residues. CDR1 is SGDLS, CDR2 YYNGEE, per germline.

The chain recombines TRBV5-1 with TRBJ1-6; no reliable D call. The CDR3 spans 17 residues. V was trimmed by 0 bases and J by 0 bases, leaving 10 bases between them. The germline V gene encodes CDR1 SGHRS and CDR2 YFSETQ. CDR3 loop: CASSLGVVSSYNSPLHF. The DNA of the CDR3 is TGCGCCAGCAGCTTGGGAGTCGTGAGCTCCTATAATTCACCCCTCCACTTT.

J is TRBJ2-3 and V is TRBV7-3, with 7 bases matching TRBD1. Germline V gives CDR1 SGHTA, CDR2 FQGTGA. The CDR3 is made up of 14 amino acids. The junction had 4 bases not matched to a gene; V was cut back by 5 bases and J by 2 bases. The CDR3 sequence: CASSTGTDTDTQYF. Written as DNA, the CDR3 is TGTGCCAGCAGCACCGGGACAGACACAGATACGCAGTATTTT.

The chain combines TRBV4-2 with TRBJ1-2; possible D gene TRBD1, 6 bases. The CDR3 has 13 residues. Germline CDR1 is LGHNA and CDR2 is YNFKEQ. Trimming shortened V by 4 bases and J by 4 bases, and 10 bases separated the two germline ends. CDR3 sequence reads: CASSPGQIYGYTF. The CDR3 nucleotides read TGTGCCAGCAGCCCCGGACAGATCTATGGCTACACCTTC.

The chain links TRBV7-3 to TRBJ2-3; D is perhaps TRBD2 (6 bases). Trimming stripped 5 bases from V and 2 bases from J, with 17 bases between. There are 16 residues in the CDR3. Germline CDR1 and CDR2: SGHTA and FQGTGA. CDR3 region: CASSTGLTSPTDTQYF. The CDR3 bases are TGTGCCAGCAGCACCGGACTAACCAGCCCCACAGATACGCAGTATTTT.

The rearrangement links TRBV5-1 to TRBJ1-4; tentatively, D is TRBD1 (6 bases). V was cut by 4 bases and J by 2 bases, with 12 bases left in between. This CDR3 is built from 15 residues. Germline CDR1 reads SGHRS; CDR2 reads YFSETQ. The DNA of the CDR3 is TGCGCCAGCAGCCTTCAGGGGTGGACTAATGAAAAACTGTTTTTT. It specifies CASSLQGWTNEKLFF.

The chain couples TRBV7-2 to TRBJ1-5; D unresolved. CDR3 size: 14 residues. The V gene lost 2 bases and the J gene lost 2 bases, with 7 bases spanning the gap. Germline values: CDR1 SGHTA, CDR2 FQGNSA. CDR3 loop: CASSLSGGNQPQHF. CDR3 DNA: TGTGCCAGCAGCTTATCCGGAGGCAATCAGCCCCAGCATTTT.

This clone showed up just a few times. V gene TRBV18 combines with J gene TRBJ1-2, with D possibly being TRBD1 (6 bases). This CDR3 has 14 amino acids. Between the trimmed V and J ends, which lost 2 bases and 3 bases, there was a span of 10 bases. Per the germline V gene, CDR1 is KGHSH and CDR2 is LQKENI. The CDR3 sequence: CASSPSGGYYGYTF. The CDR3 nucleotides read TGTGCCAGCTCACCATCTGGGGGCTACTATGGCTACACCTTC.

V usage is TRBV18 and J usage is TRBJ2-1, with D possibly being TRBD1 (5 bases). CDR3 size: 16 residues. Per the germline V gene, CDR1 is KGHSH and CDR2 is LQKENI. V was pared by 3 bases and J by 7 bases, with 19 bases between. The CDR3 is CASSPTAIGVVNEQFF. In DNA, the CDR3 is TGTGCCAGCTCACCGACAGCTATCGGAGTCGTGAATGAGCAGTTCTTC.

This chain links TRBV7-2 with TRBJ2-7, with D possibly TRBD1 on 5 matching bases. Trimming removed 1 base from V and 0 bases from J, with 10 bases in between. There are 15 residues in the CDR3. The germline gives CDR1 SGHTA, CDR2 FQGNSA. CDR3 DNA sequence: TGTGCCAGCAGCTTAGACAGGAGAAGCTCCTACGAGCAGTACTTC. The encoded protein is CASSLDRRSSYEQYF.

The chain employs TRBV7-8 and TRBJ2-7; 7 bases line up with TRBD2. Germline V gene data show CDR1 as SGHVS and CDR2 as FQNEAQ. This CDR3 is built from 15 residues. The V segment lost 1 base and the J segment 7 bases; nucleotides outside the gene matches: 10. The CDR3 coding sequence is TGTGCCAGCAGCTTAGAGGGAGGGAGCTACGTTGAGCAGTACTTC. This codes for CASSLEGGSYVEQYF. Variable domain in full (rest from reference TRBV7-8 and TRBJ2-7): GAGVSQSPRYKVAKRGQDVALRCDPISGHVSLFWYQQALGQGPEFLTYFQNEAQLDKSGLPSDRFFAERPEGSVSTLKIQRTQQEDSAVYLCASSLEGGSYVEQYFGPGTRLTVT.

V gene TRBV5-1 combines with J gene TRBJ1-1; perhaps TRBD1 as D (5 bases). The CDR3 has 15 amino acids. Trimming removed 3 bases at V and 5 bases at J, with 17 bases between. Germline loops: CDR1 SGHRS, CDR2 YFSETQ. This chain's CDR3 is CASSWSTDIRTEAFF. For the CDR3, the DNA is TGCGCCAGCAGCTGGTCGACGGACATTAGAACTGAAGCTTTCTTT.

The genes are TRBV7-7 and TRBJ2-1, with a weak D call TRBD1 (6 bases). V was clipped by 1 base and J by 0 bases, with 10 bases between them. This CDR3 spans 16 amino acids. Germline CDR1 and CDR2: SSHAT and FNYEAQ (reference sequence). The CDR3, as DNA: TGTGCCAGCAGCTTAGGGGGGCCCAGCTCCTACAATGAGCAGTTCTTC. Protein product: CASSLGGPSSYNEQFF.

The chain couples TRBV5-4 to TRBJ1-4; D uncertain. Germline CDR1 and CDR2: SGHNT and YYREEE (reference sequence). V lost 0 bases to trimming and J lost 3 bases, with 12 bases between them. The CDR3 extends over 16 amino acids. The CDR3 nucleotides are TGTGCCAGCAGCTTGGATTTAGGGAGAGCTAATGAAAAACTGTTTTTT. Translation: CASSLDLGRANEKLFF.

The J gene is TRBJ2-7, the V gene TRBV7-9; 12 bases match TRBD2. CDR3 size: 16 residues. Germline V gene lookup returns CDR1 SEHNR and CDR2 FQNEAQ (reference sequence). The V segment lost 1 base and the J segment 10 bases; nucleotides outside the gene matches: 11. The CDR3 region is CASSLVTGLAGWHQYF. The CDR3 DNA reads TGTGCCAGCAGCTTAGTGACTGGACTAGCGGGATGGCATCAGTACTTC.

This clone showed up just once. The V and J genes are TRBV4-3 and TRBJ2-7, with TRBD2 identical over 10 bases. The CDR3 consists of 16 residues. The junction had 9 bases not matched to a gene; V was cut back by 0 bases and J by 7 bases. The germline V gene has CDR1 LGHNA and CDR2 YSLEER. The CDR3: CASSQDPLAGAREQYF. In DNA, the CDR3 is TGCGCCAGCAGCCAAGACCCCCTAGCGGGAGCGCGGGAGCAGTACTTC.

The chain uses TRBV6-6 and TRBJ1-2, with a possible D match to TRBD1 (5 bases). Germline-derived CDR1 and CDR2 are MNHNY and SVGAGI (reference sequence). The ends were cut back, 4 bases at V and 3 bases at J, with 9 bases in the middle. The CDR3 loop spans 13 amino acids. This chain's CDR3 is CASSWTKDYGYTF. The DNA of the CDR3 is TGTGCCAGCAGTTGGACAAAAGACTATGGCTACACCTTC.